This T cell receptor (beta chain) emerged from a study of shared clonotypes between healthy human individuals. General study findings and limits: Apart from blood, nothing was sampled; tissue repertoires likely differ.

CD45RO-negative cells were positively selected for CCR7, leaving out terminally differentiated effector memory CD45RA+ cells. HIV-negative, healthy adults without recent acute infections or vaccinations were the donors. In germline, CDR1 is GTSNPN, CDR2 SVGIG (reference sequence). J lost 4 bases, V lost 5 bases, and 7 bases had no gene match. This CDR3 contains 14 residues. In regard to this clone: Its target is not known.

Genomic DNA (from each subset) was split evenly across several immunoSEQ plates. Original handling: Filtering differed because ImmunoSEQ produced junction-only sequences that carried no quality scores. Clones were sequenced by immunoSEQ multiplex PCR, and TCRdb holds only the in-frame ones, with some missing. V, J and clone size reflect that table, while D and trimming were determined from the DNA. The sample includes about 2.2 million clones, roughly 95% of them seen just once. The rearrangement links TRBV30 to TRBJ2-1; TRBD1 agrees at 8 bases. Sequenced material: naive CD8+ T cells from PBMCs. This receptor was taken from a young man in good health. Some clones in this sample may be carry-over from other donors' samples. In DNA, the CDR3 is TGTGCCTGGGAACGGACAGGGAGGTACAATGAGCAGTTCTTC. This translates into CAWERTGRYNEQFF.